This TCR beta chain was observed in a study of T cell repertoires in cytomegalovirus infection. Study in general: CMV infection and matching HLA type were both indicated by public TCR beta signatures. General observations from the study: Identification of carriers of CMV plus the relevant HLA was achieved through cumulative public TCR beta family frequency. Ex vivo, HLA-C-restricted CMV-specific TCR beta clonotypes prevailed over the rest of the response.

TCRdb processed the reads anew with MiXCR; each CDR3 protein has one entry. The repertoire holds some 310,000 distinct CDR3 sequences, 20% to 30% seen once, with roughly 13% in the top ten. The sample holds a few counts of this clonotype. Its specificity is not known. This clonotype originated in a human donor in good health (CMV status not recorded). Some clones in this sample may be carry-over from other donors' samples. The sequences come from cultured PBMCs, collected from culture after CMV antigen stimulation.

CDR3 bases: TGTGCCACCAGCAGAGGAGACAGGGGGCCAGGCTACACCTTC. Its translation is CATSRGDRGPGYTF. The V call is TRBV15, the J call TRBJ1-2; 10 bases align to TRBD1. V shed 1 base, J shed 8 bases, and the junction held 4 bases outside the gene matches. This CDR3 spans 14 amino acids. Germline CDR1 LNHNV, CDR2 YYDKDF (reference sequence).